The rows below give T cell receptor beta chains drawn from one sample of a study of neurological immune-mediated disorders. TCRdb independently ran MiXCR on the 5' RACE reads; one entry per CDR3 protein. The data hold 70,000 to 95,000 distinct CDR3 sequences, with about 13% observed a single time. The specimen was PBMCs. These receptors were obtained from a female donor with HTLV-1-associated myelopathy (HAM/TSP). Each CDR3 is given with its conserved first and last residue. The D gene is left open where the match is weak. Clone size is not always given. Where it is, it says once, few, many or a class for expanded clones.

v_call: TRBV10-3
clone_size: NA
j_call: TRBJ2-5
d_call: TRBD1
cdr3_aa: CAISEPGQGSVETQYF
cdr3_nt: TGTGCCATCAGCGAGCCGGGACAGGGTTCGGTGGAGACCCAGTACTTC

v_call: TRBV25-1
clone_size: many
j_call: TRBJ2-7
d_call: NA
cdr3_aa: CASGLGSVYEQYF
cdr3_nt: TGTGCCAGCGGTCTTGGCAGTGTGTACGAGCAGTACTTC

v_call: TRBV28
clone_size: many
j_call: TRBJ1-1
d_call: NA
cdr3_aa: CASSLSALEAFF
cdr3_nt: TGTGCCAGCAGTTTATCTGCCCTTGAAGCTTTCTTT

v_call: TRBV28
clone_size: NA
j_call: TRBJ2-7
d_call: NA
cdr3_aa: CANSPRGRIYEQYF
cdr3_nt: TGTGCCAACTCTCCCAGGGGCCGAATCTACGAGCAGTACTTC

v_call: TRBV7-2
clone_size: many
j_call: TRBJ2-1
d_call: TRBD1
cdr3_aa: CASSVNRGSYNEQFF
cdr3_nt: TGTGCCAGCAGCGTAAACAGGGGCTCCTACAATGAGCAGTTCTTC

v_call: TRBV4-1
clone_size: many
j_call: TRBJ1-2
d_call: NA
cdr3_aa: CASSRGATADYGYTF
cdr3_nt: TGCGCCAGCAGCCGAGGAGCTACAGCTGACTATGGCTACACCTTC

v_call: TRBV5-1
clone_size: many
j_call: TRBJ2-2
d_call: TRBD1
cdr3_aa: CASSRGQGVTGELFF
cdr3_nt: TGCGCCAGCAGCAGGGGACAGGGTGTCACCGGGGAGCTGTTTTTT

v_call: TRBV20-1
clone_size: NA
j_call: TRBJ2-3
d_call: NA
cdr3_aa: CSAAPSGPDTQYF
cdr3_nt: TGCAGTGCCGCCCCCTCTGGGCCAGATACGCAGTATTTT

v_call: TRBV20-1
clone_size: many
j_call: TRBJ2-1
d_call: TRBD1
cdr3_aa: CSARQGLSSYNEQFF
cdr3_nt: TGCAGTGCTCGACAGGGTTTAAGCTCCTACAATGAGCAGTTCTTC

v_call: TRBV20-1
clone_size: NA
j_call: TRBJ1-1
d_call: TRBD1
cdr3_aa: CSARAGTGVTEAFF
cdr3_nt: TGCAGTGCTAGAGCCGGGACAGGGGTTACTGAAGCTTTCTTT

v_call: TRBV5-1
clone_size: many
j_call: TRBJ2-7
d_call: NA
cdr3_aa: CASTLSDRGYEQYF
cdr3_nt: TGCGCCAGCACCCTCTCCGACCGGGGTTACGAGCAGTACTTC